A selection of T cell receptor beta chains follows, all from one sample in a study of cytomegalovirus exposure and HLA in healthy donors. Libraries were prepared by immunoSEQ multiplex PCR; TCRdb keeps only in-frame clonotypes and omits some of them. In all, the sample yields under 200,000 clones. The sequenced sample consisted of PBMCs. These receptors came from a man aged 30-40 years in good health and CMV-seronegative. The CDR3 runs from the conserved cysteine through the conserved F or W. Each record gives: D gene, J gene, V gene, CDR3 DNA, CDR3 protein. The D gene is left open where the match is weak.

>-|TRBJ1-5|TRBV28
TGTGCCAGCAGTTTAGGTGGCCATAGCAATCAGCCCCAGCATTTT
CASSLGGHSNQPQHF
>TRBD2|TRBJ2-7|TRBV10-2
TGCGCCAGCAGGCTAGCGGTCTCCTACGAGCAGTACTTC
CASRLAVSYEQYF
>-|TRBJ1-3|TRBV5-1
TGCGCCAGCAGCCCAGGGTCTTCAGGAAACACCATATATTTT
CASSPGSSGNTIYF
>TRBD1|TRBJ1-3|TRBV28
TGTGCCAGCGGGGGACTGGGACAGAGCTCTGGAAACACCATATATTTT
CASGGLGQSSGNTIYF
>TRBD1|TRBJ2-3|TRBV7-6
TGTGCCAGCAGCTCCTTACAGGGGAAGGCAGATACGCAGTATTTT
CASSSLQGKADTQYF
>-|TRBJ2-5|TRBV28
TGTGCCAGCAGTTTCATAGCGGACCGGGAGACCCAGTACTTC
CASSFIADRETQYF
>TRBD2|TRBJ2-7|TRBV11-2
TGTGCCAGCAGCTTCGGACTAGCGGGGTACGAGCAGTACTTC
CASSFGLAGYEQYF
>TRBD2|TRBJ2-7|TRBV7-2
TGTGCCAGCAGCTTAGAACTAGCGGGAGGTAAAAAGCAGTACTTC
CASSLELAGGKKQYF
>-|TRBJ2-1|TRBV7-3
TGTGCCAGCAGCTTTAGCGGCAGCTCCTACAATGAGCAGTTCTTC
CASSFSGSSYNEQFF
>-|TRBJ2-2|TRBV20-1
TGCAGTGCTTCTTTCGGGGAGCTGTTTTTT
CSASFGELFF
>TRBD1|TRBJ2-2|TRBV5-1
TGCGCCAGCAGCTCACAGGGGGCCGACACCGGGGAGCTGTTTTTT
CASSSQGADTGELFF
>-|TRBJ2-2|TRBV4-3
TGCGCCAGCAGCCATGACTTGGCGGGCAGCTCGGCCGGGGAGCTGTTTTTT
CASSHDLAGSSAGELFF